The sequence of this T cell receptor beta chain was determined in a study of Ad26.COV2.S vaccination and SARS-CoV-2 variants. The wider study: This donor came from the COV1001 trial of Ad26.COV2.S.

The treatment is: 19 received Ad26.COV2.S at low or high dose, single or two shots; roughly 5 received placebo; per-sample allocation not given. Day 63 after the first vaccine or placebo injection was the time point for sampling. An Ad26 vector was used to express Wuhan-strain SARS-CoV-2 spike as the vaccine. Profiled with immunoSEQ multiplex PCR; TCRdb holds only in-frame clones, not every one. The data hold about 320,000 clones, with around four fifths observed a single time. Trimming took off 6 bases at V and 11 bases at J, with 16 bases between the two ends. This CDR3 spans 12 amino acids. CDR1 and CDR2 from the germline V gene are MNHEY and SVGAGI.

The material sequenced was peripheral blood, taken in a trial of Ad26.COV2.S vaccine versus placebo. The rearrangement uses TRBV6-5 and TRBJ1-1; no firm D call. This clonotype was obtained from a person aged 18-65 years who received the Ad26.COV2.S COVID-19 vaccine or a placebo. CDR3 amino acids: CASRSFPAEAFF. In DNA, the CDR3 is TGTGCCAGCAGGTCTTTCCCGGCAGAGGCTTTCTTT.